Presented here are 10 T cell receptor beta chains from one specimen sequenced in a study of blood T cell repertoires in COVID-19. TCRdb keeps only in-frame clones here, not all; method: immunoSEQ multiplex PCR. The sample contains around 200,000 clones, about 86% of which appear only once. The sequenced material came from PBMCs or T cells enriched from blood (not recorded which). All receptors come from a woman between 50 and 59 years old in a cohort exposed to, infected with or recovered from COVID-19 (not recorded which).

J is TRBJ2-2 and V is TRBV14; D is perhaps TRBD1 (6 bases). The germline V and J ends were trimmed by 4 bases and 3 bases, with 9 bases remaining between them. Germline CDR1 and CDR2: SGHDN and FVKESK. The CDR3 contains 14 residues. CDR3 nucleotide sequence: TGTGCCAGCAGCCGGGACACCTACACCGGGGAGCTGTTTTTT. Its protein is CASSRDTYTGELFF.

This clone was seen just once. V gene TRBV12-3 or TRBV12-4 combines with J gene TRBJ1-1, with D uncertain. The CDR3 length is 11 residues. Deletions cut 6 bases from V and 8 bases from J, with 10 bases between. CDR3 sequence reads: CASSLEREAFF. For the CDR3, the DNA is TGTGCCAGCAGCCTTGAGAGAGAAGCTTTCTTT.

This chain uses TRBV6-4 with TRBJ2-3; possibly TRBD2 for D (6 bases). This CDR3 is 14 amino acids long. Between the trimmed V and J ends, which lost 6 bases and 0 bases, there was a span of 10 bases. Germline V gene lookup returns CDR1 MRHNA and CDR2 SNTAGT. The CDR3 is CASSEGLSTDTQYF. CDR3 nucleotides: TGTGCCAGCAGCGAGGGACTGAGCACAGATACGCAGTATTTT.

The CDR3 region is CASSFVGTLGMNTEAFF. The CDR3 nucleotides are TGTGCCAGCAGTTTTGTCGGGACTTTAGGGATGAACACTGAAGCTTTCTTT. This chain links TRBV27 with TRBJ1-1, with D possibly matching TRBD1 (5 bases). Germline V CDR1 and CDR2: MNHEY, SMNVEV (reference sequence). The CDR3 sequence is 17 residues long. V was shortened by 3 bases and J by 0 bases, with 17 bases between the two germline ends.

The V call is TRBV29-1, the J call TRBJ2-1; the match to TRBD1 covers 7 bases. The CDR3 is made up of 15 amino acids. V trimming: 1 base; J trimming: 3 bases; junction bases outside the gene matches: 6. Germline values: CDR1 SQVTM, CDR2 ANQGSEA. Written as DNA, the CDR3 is TGCAGCGTTGAAGGGTGGGACAGAAACTACAATGAGCAGTTCTTC. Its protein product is CSVEGWDRNYNEQFF.

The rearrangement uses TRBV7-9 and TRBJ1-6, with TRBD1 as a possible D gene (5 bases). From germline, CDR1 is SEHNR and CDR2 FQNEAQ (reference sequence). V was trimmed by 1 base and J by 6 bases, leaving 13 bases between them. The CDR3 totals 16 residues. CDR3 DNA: TGTGCCAGCAGCTTAGTCTCAGGGAACCCTAATTCACCCCTCCACTTT. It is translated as CASSLVSGNPNSPLHF.

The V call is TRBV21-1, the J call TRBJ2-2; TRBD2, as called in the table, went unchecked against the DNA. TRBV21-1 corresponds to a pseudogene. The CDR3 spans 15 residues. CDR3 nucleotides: TGTGCCAGCAGCATAGAGGAGCCGAACACCGGGGAGCTGTTTTTT. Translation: CASSIEEPNTGELFF.

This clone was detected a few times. The CDR3 sequence is CASSLVQDGYTF. The CDR3 coding sequence is TGTGCCAGCAGCTTAGTCCAGGATGGCTACACCTTC. The rearrangement joins TRBV11-2 to TRBJ1-2; D uncertain. Germline CDR1 SGHAT, CDR2 FQNNGV. Trimming pared 1 base from V and 6 bases from J, leaving 6 bases between. The CDR3 is 12 residues long.

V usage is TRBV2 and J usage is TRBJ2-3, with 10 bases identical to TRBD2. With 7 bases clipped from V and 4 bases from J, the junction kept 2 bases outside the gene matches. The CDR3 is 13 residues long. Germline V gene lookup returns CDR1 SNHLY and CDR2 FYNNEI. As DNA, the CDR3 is TGTGCCAGCAAGCGGGGGGGCTCAGATACGCAGTATTTT. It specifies CASKRGGSDTQYF.

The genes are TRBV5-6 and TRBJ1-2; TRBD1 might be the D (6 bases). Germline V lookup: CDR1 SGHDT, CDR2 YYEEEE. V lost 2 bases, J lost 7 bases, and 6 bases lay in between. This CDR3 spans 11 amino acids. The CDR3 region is CASSLGGGYTF. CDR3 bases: TGTGCCAGCAGCTTAGGGGGTGGCTACACCTTC.